Listed below are T cell receptor beta chains from one sample, sequenced in a study of beta chain features in type 1 diabetes. The table came from immunoSEQ multiplex PCR; TCRdb's copy has only in-frame clones and leaves some out. The sample includes 300,000 to 400,000 clones, roughly a tenth seen only once; the top ten take about 0.6%. Material: central memory CD4+ T cells from blood. The receptors originated from a man younger than 45 with type 1 diabetes. Each CDR3 is given with its conserved first and last residue. The order of the fields is D gene, J gene, clone size, V gene, CDR3 DNA, CDR3 protein. D genes are given only for firm matches. The size of a clone is reported for some rows only, either as once, few or many, or as a class for expanded clones.

d_call: NA
j_call: TRBJ1-4
clone_size: NA
v_call: TRBV9
cdr3_nt: TGTGCCAGCAGCTCCCCGAGAGGGCAGTTTGGAGCTAATGAAAAACTGTTTTTT
cdr3_aa: CASSSPRGQFGANEKLFF

d_call: NA
j_call: TRBJ2-5
clone_size: few
v_call: TRBV27
cdr3_nt: TGTGCCAGCAGGGGAGTCCAAGAGACCCAGTACTTC
cdr3_aa: CASRGVQETQYF

d_call: TRBD1
j_call: TRBJ1-2
clone_size: NA
v_call: TRBV6-6
cdr3_nt: TGTGCCAGCAGTTACGATCAGGACAGGTCCTACGGCTACACCTTC
cdr3_aa: CASSYDQDRSYGYTF

d_call: NA
j_call: TRBJ2-4
clone_size: few
v_call: TRBV30
cdr3_nt: TGTGCCTGGACGGGAGTGGCGGGAAACATTCAGTACTTC
cdr3_aa: CAWTGVAGNIQYF

d_call: TRBD1
j_call: TRBJ2-5
clone_size: few
v_call: TRBV19
cdr3_nt: TGTGCCAGTAGTATCGGGACAGGAAAGGGAGAGACCCAGTACTTC
cdr3_aa: CASSIGTGKGETQYF

d_call: NA
j_call: TRBJ2-4
clone_size: many
v_call: TRBV7-8
cdr3_nt: TGTGCCAGCAGCTCTCCGGGGAATACCGGGGACATTCAGTACTTC
cdr3_aa: CASSSPGNTGDIQYF

d_call: NA
j_call: TRBJ2-3
clone_size: few
v_call: TRBV7-6
cdr3_nt: TGTGCCAGCAGCTCCGGTCCGGGTCCCACAGATACGCAGTATTTT
cdr3_aa: CASSSGPGPTDTQYF

d_call: TRBD1
j_call: TRBJ2-2
clone_size: NA
v_call: TRBV9
cdr3_nt: TGTGCCAGCAGCCCGGACAGGGGGCTGTTGTTTTTT
cdr3_aa: CASSPDRGLLFF

d_call: NA
j_call: TRBJ2-7
clone_size: few
v_call: TRBV30
cdr3_nt: TGTGCCTGGAGGGAAAGTTCCTACGAGCAGTACTTC
cdr3_aa: CAWRESSYEQYF

d_call: NA
j_call: TRBJ1-2
clone_size: NA
v_call: TRBV28
cdr3_nt: TGTGCCAGCAGTACGGGACCGAACTATGGCTACACCTTC
cdr3_aa: CASSTGPNYGYTF

d_call: NA
j_call: TRBJ1-1
clone_size: NA
v_call: TRBV7-9
cdr3_nt: TGTGCCAGCAGCTTGATAGGAGGGGCTTTCTTT
cdr3_aa: CASSLIGGAFF

d_call: NA
j_call: TRBJ2-2
clone_size: many
v_call: TRBV29-1
cdr3_nt: TGCAGCGTTGCGAACGGAGTTACGCCGAACACCGGGGAGCTGTTTTTT
cdr3_aa: CSVANGVTPNTGELFF

d_call: NA
j_call: TRBJ1-6
clone_size: NA
v_call: TRBV28
cdr3_nt: TGTGCCAGCAGTCTTCACCGAGACTATAATTCACCCCTCCACTTT
cdr3_aa: CASSLHRDYNSPLHF

d_call: NA
j_call: TRBJ1-1
clone_size: NA
v_call: TRBV19
cdr3_nt: TGTGCCAGCCGTTTACAGGGTAGACGGGGCACTGAAGCTTTCTTT
cdr3_aa: CASRLQGRRGTEAFF

d_call: NA
j_call: TRBJ2-7
clone_size: NA
v_call: TRBV13
cdr3_nt: TGTGCCAGCAGCTTAGGGCTAAACGAGCAGTACTTC
cdr3_aa: CASSLGLNEQYF

d_call: NA
j_call: TRBJ1-1
clone_size: few
v_call: TRBV7-3
cdr3_nt: TGTGCCAGCAGCTCCGGGACGGCGCGGACTGAAGCTTTCTTT
cdr3_aa: CASSSGTARTEAFF

d_call: NA
j_call: TRBJ1-2
clone_size: few
v_call: TRBV6-6
cdr3_nt: TGTGCCAGCAGCTTGGAGAACTATGGCTACACCTTC
cdr3_aa: CASSLENYGYTF

d_call: TRBD2
j_call: TRBJ2-2
clone_size: NA
v_call: TRBV5-1
cdr3_nt: TGCGCCAGCGTGGATCGGACTAGCGGGAGTTGGACCGGGGAGCTGTTTTTT
cdr3_aa: CASVDRTSGSWTGELFF

d_call: NA
j_call: TRBJ1-1
clone_size: NA
v_call: TRBV7-9
cdr3_nt: TGTGCCAGCAGCCTTTTGAGGGGAGAGACTGAAGCTTTCTTT
cdr3_aa: CASSLLRGETEAFF

d_call: TRBD1
j_call: TRBJ2-7
clone_size: few
v_call: TRBV19
cdr3_nt: TGTGCCAGTGCAGACAGGGACTCCTACGAGCAGTACTTC
cdr3_aa: CASADRDSYEQYF